This TCR beta chain stems from a study of shared T cell receptors in the human thymus. Germline-derived CDR1 and CDR2 are MNHEY and SMNVEV (reference sequence). V lost 6 bases, J lost 2 bases, and 9 bases stayed unmatched. The CDR3 length is 15 residues. Some clones are missing from TCRdb's copy, which holds only in-frame ones; the method was immunoSEQ multiplex PCR. The data show about 400,000 clones, with 85% to 95% seen just once and approximately 0.02% held by the top ten. This rearrangement joins TRBV27 to TRBJ1-2; the match to TRBD1 covers 7 bases. The sample was thymocytes. The source of this sequence is a human donor. The CDR3 spells CASRSLKGANYGYTF. CDR3 nucleotide sequence: TGTGCCAGCAGGTCCTTAAAGGGGGCGAACTATGGCTACACCTTC.